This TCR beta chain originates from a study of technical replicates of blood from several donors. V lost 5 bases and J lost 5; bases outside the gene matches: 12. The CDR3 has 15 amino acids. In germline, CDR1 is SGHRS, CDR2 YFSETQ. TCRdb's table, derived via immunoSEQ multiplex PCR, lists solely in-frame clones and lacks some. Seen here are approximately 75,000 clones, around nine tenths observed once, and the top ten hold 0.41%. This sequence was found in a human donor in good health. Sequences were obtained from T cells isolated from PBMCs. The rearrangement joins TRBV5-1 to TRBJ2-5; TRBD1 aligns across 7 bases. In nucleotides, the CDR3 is TGCGCCAGCAGGGGAACAGGGGAATTGTGGGAGACCCAGTACTTC. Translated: CASRGTGELWETQYF.